Described below is a single T cell receptor (beta chain) sequence and its context. Which antigen it targets is not known. Qualities for individual bases were not recorded, and no much larger clone is one base off. For sequencing of the TCRbeta CDR3 region, genomic DNA was extracted from the sorted cells. TCRbeta CDR3 regions were sequenced using the immunoSEQ Assay. TCRdb took over this immuneACCESS table, retaining in-frame rearrangements with V and J assigned. Such tables are incomplete; in checked studies, under half of the missing clones stem from an unresolved V gene, and the remainder is unexplained. The sample table records about 100,000 clones; under 95% of these occur just once. About 0.49% of the sample belongs to the ten largest clones. The trial excluded patients who had a history of autoimmune disease or were on systemic immunosuppression. Peripheral blood for TCR sequencing was collected from all dose cohorts at baseline, on cycle 4 day 1, and on cycle 7 day 1. Samples came from an open-label, multicenter, first-in-human phase I dose-escalation trial of ivuxolimab. Adults with locally advanced or metastatic head and neck squamous cell, hepatocellular, melanoma or renal cell carcinoma were enrolled in the trial. Before TCR sequencing, CD4+ and CD8+ T cells were separately sorted from peripheral blood.

V is cut by 5 bases and J by 3 bases, and the space between the germline ends is 14 bases. Its CDR3 holds 14 amino acids, cysteine through phenylalanine. The retained sequence is limited to the CDR3, 42 bases, with the frame set at the first base. The germline V gene sets CDR1 to SGHTA and CDR2 to FQGNSA. This sample was taken from a study of OX40 agonist ivuxolimab in advanced cancers. About the investigation overall: The costimulatory receptor OX40 (CD134) was targeted by ivuxolimab, a fully human IgG2 agonistic monoclonal antibody. In the dose-escalation cohort, 82.7% of patients were male, and the mean age was roughly 60 years, with a range of 23 to 79. Intravenous ivuxolimab was administered to patients every 2 weeks at six dose levels: 0.01, 0.1, 0.3, 1.5, 3 and 10 mg/kg. Partial responses occurred in three dose-escalation patients, of whom one had hepatocellular carcinoma and two had cutaneous melanoma. Prior anti-PD-1, anti-PD-L1 or anti-CTLA-4 therapy was permitted, and checkpoint inhibitors had been received by about 36% of dose-escalation patients. Of the roughly 54 patients in dose escalation, some 20 had hepatocellular carcinoma, roughly 15 had melanoma, 9 had renal cell carcinoma and 9 had head and neck cancer. The paper reports the monotherapy dose-escalation portion (N ≈ 52 patients) of the phase I ivuxolimab trial. Peripheral TCRbeta sequencing aimed to test whether ivuxolimab altered TCR sequence diversity and caused clonal T-cell expansion. Study-level results and caveats: After ivuxolimab, CD8+ T cells had more expanded clones than CD4+ T cells on average. The antigen specificity of the peripheral T cells that underwent clonal expansion was not determined. At doses from 0.1 to 3.0 mg/kg, clonal expansion was seen in both CD4+ and CD8+ blood T cells between baseline and week 6. Low levels of normalized T-cell clonal expansion were also seen in some nonresponding patients. In partial responders in the 0.1-3.0 mg/kg groups, normalized peripheral clonal expansion was found to be among the lowest, especially among CD8+ T cells.

The rearranged segments are TRBV7-2 and TRBJ2-7, with the D segment identity uncertain. The sequenced sample was CD4+ or CD8+ T cells sorted from blood, obtained in a trial of the OX40 agonist ivuxolimab. The TCR was taken from an adult with an advanced solid tumor such as melanoma, head and neck, liver or kidney cancer. DNA sequence: TGTGCCAGCAGCCAGGAAGCCTACTTCTACGAGCAGTACTTC. Its coded protein is CASSQEAYFYEQYF.